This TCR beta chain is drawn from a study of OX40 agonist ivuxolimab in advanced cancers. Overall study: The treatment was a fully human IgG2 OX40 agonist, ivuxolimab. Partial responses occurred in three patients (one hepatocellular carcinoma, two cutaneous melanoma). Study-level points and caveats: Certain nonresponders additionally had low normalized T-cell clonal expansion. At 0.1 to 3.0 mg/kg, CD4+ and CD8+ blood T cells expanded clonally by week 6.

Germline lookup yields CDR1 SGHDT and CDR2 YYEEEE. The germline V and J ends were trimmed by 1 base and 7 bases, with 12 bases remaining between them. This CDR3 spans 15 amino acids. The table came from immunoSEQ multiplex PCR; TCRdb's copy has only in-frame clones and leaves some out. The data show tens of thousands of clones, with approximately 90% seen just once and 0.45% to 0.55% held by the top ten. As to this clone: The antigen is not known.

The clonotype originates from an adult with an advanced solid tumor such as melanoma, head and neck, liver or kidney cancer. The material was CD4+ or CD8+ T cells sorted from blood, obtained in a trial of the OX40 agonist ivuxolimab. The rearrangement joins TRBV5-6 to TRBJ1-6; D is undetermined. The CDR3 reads CASSLNRLTNSPLHF. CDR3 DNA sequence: TGTGCCAGCAGCTTGAACAGACTAACAAATTCACCCCTCCACTTT.